This T cell receptor (beta chain) was captured in a study of T cell responses to AZD1222 COVID-19 vaccine. The table came from immunoSEQ multiplex PCR; TCRdb's copy has only in-frame clones and leaves some out. The repertoire consists of about 110,000 clones, with 85% to 95% occurring once and the leading ten covering roughly 6%. Concerning this clone: Its antigen is as yet unknown.

Study-level findings and limits: Only a handful of AZD1222 recipients, several in all, had baseline seropositivity. Epitopes outside B.1.351 and B.1.1.7 mutated regions reportedly drew nearly half of spike TCRs.

The V end was cut by 0 bases, the J end by 2 bases, with 19 bases between. The CDR3 consists of 19 residues. The germline CDR1 and CDR2 sequences are LNHNV and YYDKDF (reference sequence). The V and J genes are TRBV15 and TRBJ2-2, with D perhaps matching TRBD2 (5 bases). This sequence originates from an adult who received the AZD1222 COVID-19 vaccine. The starting material was peripheral blood, obtained 28 days after the second AZD1222 dose. The CDR3 loop reads CATSRDLGGPDPNTGELFF. The CDR3, as DNA: TGTGCCACCAGCAGAGATCTAGGAGGTCCCGACCCTAACACCGGGGAGCTGTTTTTT.